These T cell receptor beta chains were read from a single sample in a study of vaccination effects on CD4 cells after COVID-19. These receptors have no known antigen. TCRdb keeps only in-frame clones here, not all; method: immunoSEQ multiplex PCR. The sample carries tens of thousands of clones, about 86% recorded once. The sample here was CD4+ T cells from PBMCs cultured with HCoV-229E spike peptides, taken after COVID-19 vaccination. The receptors derive from a human donor who received a COVID-19 vaccine. Each CDR3 is given with its conserved first and last residue. The D gene is left open where the match is weak. Only part of the rows carry a size: once, few, many, or a class if the clone is expanded.

-,TRBJ2-5,-,TRBV20-1,CSAISLETQYF,TGCAGTGCTATCAGTCTTGAGACCCAGTACTTC
-,TRBJ1-4,-,TRBV4-1,CASSQIRTGDRTREKLFF,TGCGCCAGCAGCCAAATTCGGACCGGGGATCGGACTCGAGAAAAACTGTTTTTT
-,TRBJ2-5,-,TRBV11-1,CASSPISPEETQYF,TGTGCCAGCAGCCCAATCTCCCCAGAAGAGACCCAGTACTTC
-,TRBJ1-2,-,TRBV5-1,CASSSARADYGYTF,TGCGCCAGCAGCTCAGCCAGGGCTGACTATGGCTACACCTTC
once,TRBJ1-4,-,TRBV15,CATSAPPGGTNEKLFF,TGTGCCACCAGCGCTCCCCCCGGGGGGACTAATGAAAAACTGTTTTTT
few,TRBJ1-2,TRBD1,TRBV7-3,CASSSGQEYGYTF,TGTGCCAGCAGCTCGGGACAGGAGTATGGCTACACCTTC
-,TRBJ2-3,TRBD2,TRBV7-7,CASSLTSGKTDTQYF,TGTGCCAGCAGCTTAACTAGCGGGAAGACAGATACGCAGTATTTT
-,TRBJ1-4,-,TRBV2,CASRPGHSFEKLFF,TGTGCCAGCAGACCGGGACATTCTTTCGAAAAACTGTTTTTT
-,TRBJ1-6,TRBD1,TRBV18,CASSKDRHSPLHF,TGTGCCAGCTCAAAGGACAGGCACTCACCCCTCCACTTT
once,TRBJ2-3,-,TRBV5-8,CASSLSRGSPTDTQYF,TGTGCCAGCAGCTTGAGTAGGGGGAGCCCCACAGATACGCAGTATTTT
-,TRBJ2-1,TRBD1,TRBV2,CASSEPPDRWTNNEQFF,TGTGCCAGCAGTGAACCCCCGGACAGGTGGACAAACAATGAGCAGTTCTTC
-,TRBJ1-2,-,TRBV24-1,CATSAGSYGYTF,TGTGCCACCAGTGCGGGGTCCTATGGCTACACCTTC
-,TRBJ1-4,-,TRBV28,CASSSGPNEKLFF,TGTGCCAGCAGTTCCGGGCCGAATGAAAAACTGTTTTTT
-,TRBJ2-1,TRBD2,TRBV4-1,CASSQAAGGSNEQFF,TGCGCCAGCAGCCAAGCCGCGGGCGGGAGCAATGAGCAGTTCTTC
few,TRBJ1-1,-,TRBV10-2,CASSESRTNTEAFF,TGCGCCAGCAGTGAGTCCAGGACGAACACTGAAGCTTTCTTT
-,TRBJ2-3,-,TRBV7-2,CASSLNSMGADTQYF,TGTGCCAGCAGCTTAAATTCCATGGGGGCAGATACGCAGTATTTT
-,TRBJ1-2,-,TRBV20-1,CSASLPGAGYTF,TGCAGTGCTAGTTTGCCCGGGGCCGGCTACACCTTC
-,TRBJ2-1,TRBD2,TRBV5-1,CASSRQGTSLDEQFF,TGCGCCAGCAGCCGACAAGGGACTAGCCTAGATGAGCAGTTCTTC
-,TRBJ1-5,-,TRBV6-1,CASSEGPQDQPQHF,TGTGCCAGCAGTGAAGGGCCGCAAGATCAGCCCCAGCATTTT
-,TRBJ1-1,-,TRBV9,CASSVVLAGPTEAFF,TGTGCCAGCAGCGTAGTACTCGCAGGGCCCACTGAAGCTTTCTTT
-,TRBJ2-4,TRBD1,TRBV18,CASSPPRQGDDKNIQYF,TGTGCCAGCTCACCACCGAGACAGGGCGATGACAAAAACATTCAGTACTTC
-,TRBJ2-1,TRBD2,TRBV10-2,CASNGGYEQFF,TGCGCCAGCAACGGGGGGTATGAGCAGTTCTTC
-,TRBJ1-5,-,TRBV30,CAWSWAPNQPQHF,TGTGCCTGGAGTTGGGCCCCTAATCAGCCCCAGCATTTT
-,TRBJ1-1,-,TRBV28,CASSFSGIKNTEAFF,TGTGCCAGCAGTTTTTCAGGAATCAAGAACACTGAAGCTTTCTTT
-,TRBJ2-3,TRBD2,TRBV5-1,CASSLAGGITDTQYF,TGCGCCAGCAGCTTGGCGGGGGGGATCACAGATACGCAGTATTTT
-,TRBJ2-3,-,TRBV5-4,CASSLEGDTQYF,TGTGCCAGCAGCTTGGAAGGAGATACGCAGTATTTT
-,TRBJ1-1,TRBD1,TRBV6-2/TRBV6-3,CASSDLTGRAVEAFF,TGTGCCAGCAGTGACTTGACAGGGCGGGCGGTTGAAGCTTTCTTT
-,TRBJ1-6,-,TRBV5-8,CASSLSDRNSPLHF,TGTGCCAGCAGCTTGTCAGACAGAAATTCACCCCTCCACTTT
-,TRBJ1-1,-,TRBV30,CAWRRSLNTEAFF,TGTGCCTGGAGACGTTCCCTGAACACTGAAGCTTTCTTT
-,TRBJ2-2,TRBD1,TRBV5-1,CASSFGTGGAGELFF,TGCGCCAGCAGCTTCGGGACAGGGGGCGCCGGGGAGCTGTTTTTT
-,TRBJ1-4,-,TRBV5-1,CASSPGPADLRKLFF,TGCGCCAGCAGCCCTGGTCCTGCGGACTTAAGAAAACTGTTTTTT
-,TRBJ2-1,-,TRBV10-3,CAISAQDEQFF,TGTGCCATCAGTGCCCAGGATGAGCAGTTCTTC
-,TRBJ1-6,-,TRBV2,CASGPLGTVNSPLHF,TGTGCCAGCGGGCCGTTAGGGACGGTAAATTCACCCCTCCACTTT
-,TRBJ1-1,TRBD1,TRBV5-1,CASSLASTGGTEAFF,TGCGCCAGCAGCTTGGCCTCCACAGGGGGGACTGAAGCTTTCTTT
-,TRBJ1-1,-,TRBV6-2/TRBV6-3,CASSSKADRGAEAFF,TGTGCCAGCAGTTCTAAGGCCGACAGAGGCGCTGAAGCTTTCTTT
-,TRBJ1-2,-,TRBV9,CASSVTADLPYGYTF,TGTGCCAGCAGCGTTACGGCCGATCTACCCTATGGCTACACCTTC
-,TRBJ1-2,TRBD1,TRBV2,CASSGRQGRSEGYTF,TGTGCCAGCAGTGGCCGACAGGGGAGGTCGGAGGGCTACACCTTC
-,TRBJ1-1,-,TRBV6-5,CASSYGDSRDSEAFF,TGTGCCAGCAGTTACGGTGACAGTAGAGATAGTGAAGCTTTCTTT
-,TRBJ2-1,-,TRBV18,CASSDSGYSYNEQFF,TGTGCCAGCTCAGACTCAGGTTACTCCTACAATGAGCAGTTCTTC
-,TRBJ1-2,-,TRBV24-1,CATSEEGNRGYTF,TGTGCCACCAGTGAAGAAGGAAATCGGGGCTACACCTTC
-,TRBJ2-5,-,TRBV3-1/TRBV3-2,CASSQDLGKQETQYF,TGTGCCAGCAGCCAAGATTTGGGAAAACAAGAGACCCAGTACTTC
-,TRBJ2-1,TRBD1,TRBV5-8,CASSSGQGLRTEQFF,TGTGCCAGCAGCTCCGGACAGGGGCTTAGGACTGAGCAGTTCTTC
-,TRBJ1-3,-,TRBV2,CASSEAIRSSGNTIYF,TGTGCCAGCAGTGAAGCTATCCGGAGCTCTGGAAACACCATATATTTT
-,TRBJ2-2,-,TRBV5-1,CASRQNTGELFF,TGCGCCAGCAGACAGAACACCGGGGAGCTGTTTTTT
-,TRBJ2-2,-,TRBV7-9,CASSLVSLGELFF,TGTGCCAGCAGCTTAGTGAGTCTCGGGGAGCTGTTTTTT
-,TRBJ2-3,-,TRBV10-3,CAIRDHLEDTQYF,TGTGCCATCCGGGACCATCTCGAGGATACGCAGTATTTT
few,TRBJ2-3,TRBD1,TRBV24-1,CATSEQGQGRLTQYF,TGTGCCACCAGTGAACAGGGACAGGGCAGATTGACGCAGTATTTT
-,TRBJ2-2,-,TRBV29-1,CSVEDLGRNTGELFF,TGCAGCGTTGAAGACCTCGGCAGAAACACCGGGGAGCTGTTTTTT
-,TRBJ1-2,-,TRBV14,CASSHGVYGYTF,TGTGCCAGCAGCCATGGGGTATATGGCTACACCTTC
-,TRBJ1-5,-,TRBV4-1,CASSQDGLSNQPQHF,TGCGCCAGCAGCCAAGATGGTTTAAGCAATCAGCCCCAGCATTTT
-,TRBJ2-1,TRBD2,TRBV19,CASAWEGSSYNEQFF,TGTGCCAGTGCGTGGGAGGGGAGCTCCTACAATGAGCAGTTCTTC
-,TRBJ1-1,-,TRBV5-1,CASSVDGTNTEAFF,TGCGCCAGCAGCGTTGACGGAACGAACACTGAAGCTTTCTTT
many,TRBJ1-2,TRBD1,TRBV10-2,CASQDRERNYGYTF,TGCGCCAGCCAGGACAGGGAGCGTAACTATGGCTACACCTTC
-,TRBJ1-1,TRBD1,TRBV18,CASSPLETGLSFF,TGTGCCAGCTCACCCCTTGAGACAGGGTTGTCTTTCTTT
-,TRBJ2-3,-,TRBV5-1,CASSWPKGTDTQYF,TGCGCCAGCAGTTGGCCGAAAGGGACAGATACGCAGTATTTT
-,TRBJ2-2,-,TRBV18,CASSETGSGELFF,TGTGCCAGCTCGGAGACGGGATCCGGGGAGCTGTTTTTT
-,TRBJ1-5,-,TRBV19,CASSIDGINQPQHF,TGTGCCAGTAGTATAGACGGAATAAATCAGCCCCAGCATTTT